This T cell receptor beta chain was recorded in a study of T cell responses to AZD1222 COVID-19 vaccine (dated by TCRdb to 2020 to 2022). With respect to the entire study: Because spike-specific TCR depth and breadth did not differ between the two schedules, AZD1222 recipients who got a second dose at roughly 4 weeks were pooled with those who got a second dose at roughly 12 weeks. Enrollment into the trials was organized by age into subgroups of 18-55, 56-69 and 70-plus years, and those subgroups contained approximately 150, 30 and 60 TCR-sequenced participants, respectively. A total of 233 trial participants underwent TCR sequencing, of whom about 200 had received two doses of AZD1222 and about 26 had received two doses of the MenACWY control vaccine.

Study-wide findings and limitations: Conclusions about previously exposed vaccinees were limited because only a handful of AZD1222 recipients were SARS-CoV-2 seropositive at baseline. Reportedly, almost half of the unique spike-specific TCRs recognized epitopes lying outside the regions that are mutated in the B.1.351 and B.1.1.7 variants. After two AZD1222 doses, spike-specific TCR breadth and depth were significantly higher than at day 0 and than in MenACWY recipients. The 56-69-year group was small, and its depth increase did not reach significance, likely because of low power. The vaccine-associated CD4 TCRs covered the entire spike protein, and the dominant responses fell in regions 160-218 and 743-854. Because no samples from the day 14 peak response were available, repertoires could be characterized only after the peak T cell response. Most participants were white British and females outnumbered males, and the authors suggested that clonal diversity may have been underestimated.

CDR1 and CDR2 were assigned from the germline V gene (reference sequence) as LNHNV and YYDKDF. Between the V and J ends, shortened by 1 base and 0 bases respectively, the junction contains 16 bases. From the cysteine up to the phenylalanine, the CDR3 has a length of 17 residues. The only DNA kept is the CDR3, 51 bases in frame from the first base. The CDR3 regions of human TCRbeta chains were subjected to immunosequencing. The paper's data handling went like this. TCRs in the repertoires were matched against a reference library of SARS-CoV-2-specific TCRs that had been generated with the MIRA antigen-specificity platform. Breadth was defined as the fraction of unique TCRs that were SARS-CoV-2-associated. Depth was defined as the fraction of total T cells that were SARS-CoV-2-associated. Using the MIRA data, each spike-specific TCR was mapped to the spike region that the TCR reacts to and placed in a CD4 or CD8 class. Log10-transformed breadth and depth values were compared by one-way ANOVA with Sidak's multiple comparisons tests. TCRdb obtained this table from immuneACCESS and retained in-frame rearrangements with V and J assigned. These tables miss some clones; where compared with another copy, unresolved V genes account for less than half of the shortfall, and the remainder is unexplained. V, J and clone size derive from that table, while D and trimming were established from the DNA sequence. This sample comprises 150,000 to 200,000 clones, roughly 92% of them detected only once. 8% to 13% of the sample belongs to the ten largest clones.

As regards this clone: The clone's antigen remains unknown. Base qualities are not recorded, but no much larger clone differs from it by a single base.

The sample's time point, from its label and the paper: baseline before first vaccination. Samples from vaccinated people were obtained from the UK trials COV001 and COV002, which included a single-blind randomized controlled phase 2/3 trial of AZD1222 (ChAdOx1 nCoV-19) in healthy adults. Trial participant PBMC samples were collected at day 0 and day 28 after the second dose for TCRbeta chain sequencing. The sequence is built from TRBV15 and TRBJ2-7; the D gene is perhaps TRBD1, on 5 matching bases. The sequence derives from an adult in good health. The material sequenced was peripheral blood, taken on day 0 of AZD1222 vaccination. The nucleotides read TGTGCCACCAGCAGAGCTGCCGGTGGGGCCAGCTCCTACGAGCAGTACTTC. The translation is CATSRAAGGASSYEQYF. With the rest looked up from the reference TRBV15 and TRBJ2-7 genes rather than sequenced, the full variable domain is DAMVIQNPRYQVTQFGKPVTLSCSQTLNHNVMYWYQQKSSQAPKLLFHYYDKDFNNEADTPDNFQSRRPNTSFCFLDIRSPGLGDTAMYLCATSRAAGGASSYEQYFGPGTRLTVT.